A selection of T cell receptor beta chains follows, all from one sample in a study of control samples from healthy donors and cancer patients. Generated by immunoSEQ multiplex PCR, the TCRdb table keeps only in-frame clones and is missing some. The table has 50,000 or so clones, roughly 96% seen once; the top ten hold less than 2.5%. The specimen sequenced was blood. Source of these receptors: a man between 25 and 39 years old in good health. The CDR3 runs from the conserved cysteine through the conserved F or W. D genes are given only for firm matches. A clone size is listed for some rows: how often the clone was seen (once, few, many), or a class if it is expanded.

TRBJ1-2	TRBD1	.	TRBV28	TGTGCCAGCAGTTTAGTGGACAGGGGAGGCTACACCTTC	CASSLVDRGGYTF
TRBJ2-3	TRBD2	once	TRBV10-3	TGTGCCATCAGTGGTCTCCAGGGAAGCGGGAGGGTTTCAAGCACAGATACGCAGTATTTT	CAISGLQGSGRVSSTDTQYF
TRBJ1-1	.	.	TRBV5-1	TGCGCCAGCAGCTTGTCGCAGGGAGCGCGAGCTTTCTTT	CASSLSQGARAFF
TRBJ1-5	TRBD1	once	TRBV2	TGTGCCAGCAGTGATGGGAACAGGGGGTGGAATCAGCCCCAGCATTTT	CASSDGNRGWNQPQHF
TRBJ2-2	TRBD2	once	TRBV27	TGTGCCAGCAGTCCCCGGGGGGCCGGGGAGCTGTTTTTT	CASSPRGAGELFF
TRBJ2-3	.	once	TRBV3-1/TRBV3-2	TGTGCCAGCAGCCAAGATGAGTGGTATAGTACGCAGTATTTT	CASSQDEWYSTQYF
TRBJ2-7	.	.	TRBV24-1	TGTGCCACCAGTGATCGGGACTACGAGCAGTACTTC	CATSDRDYEQYF
TRBJ2-7	.	.	TRBV27	TGTGCCAGCAGTTTATCGATAGGAGGCGAGCAGTACTTC	CASSLSIGGEQYF
TRBJ2-3	TRBD1	once	TRBV12-5	TGTGCTAGTGGGCCGGGACAGGGCGGAGCAGATACGCAGTATTTT	CASGPGQGGADTQYF
TRBJ1-1	.	.	TRBV5-1	TGCGCCAGCAGCTTGCTGGACGGTAATGAAGCTTTCTTT	CASSLLDGNEAFF
TRBJ1-2	TRBD1	.	TRBV6-5	TGTGCCAGCAGGATAACCGGGACAGGGGCTGATGGCTACACCTTC	CASRITGTGADGYTF
TRBJ2-1	.	.	TRBV2	TGTGCCAGCAGTGCTTTATCACGGTCGGGCTACCTGTTCTTC	CASSALSRSGYLFF
TRBJ2-5	.	.	TRBV5-6	TGTGCCAGCAGCTTGGGGGGGCAACGAGAGACCCAGTACTTC	CASSLGGQRETQYF
TRBJ2-7	.	.	TRBV7-9	TGTGCCAGCAGCTTAAGGGATACGAGGCAGTACTTC	CASSLRDTRQYF
TRBJ2-7	.	.	TRBV5-1	TGCGCCAGCAGCTTGGACAGTGGGCGGGAGCAGTACTTC	CASSLDSGREQYF
TRBJ2-7	.	.	TRBV5-1	TGCGCCAGCAGCTTGTTTTCCCCGACGAGGGATGAGCAGTACTTC	CASSLFSPTRDEQYF
TRBJ2-5	.	.	TRBV10-3	TGTGCCATCAGGGAGGACAGCCTCCAAGAGACCCAGTACTTC	CAIREDSLQETQYF
TRBJ2-2	TRBD2	.	TRBV10-2	TGCGCCAGCAGTGAGTTAGCGGGAGGGGTGAACACCGGGGAGCTGTTTTTT	CASSELAGGVNTGELFF
TRBJ2-7	TRBD2	.	TRBV5-6	TGTGCCAGCAGCTTTCCTAGCGGGATCTACGAGCAGTACTTC	CASSFPSGIYEQYF
TRBJ2-7	.	.	TRBV6-5	TGTGCCAGCAGTTCCGTAGCGGCGGCGAGCTCCTACGAGCAGTACTTC	CASSSVAAASSYEQYF
TRBJ2-6	TRBD1	.	TRBV7-8	TGTGCCAGCAGCTTAGCGACAGGGTCTGGGGCCAACGTCCTGACTTTC	CASSLATGSGANVLTF
TRBJ2-7	.	.	TRBV28	TGTGCCAGCAGTGAACGACCCCCCTACGAGCAGTACTTC	CASSERPPYEQYF
TRBJ2-3	TRBD2	.	TRBV6-4	TGTGCCAGCAGTGAGATTGCGGGAGGAAGCACAGATACGCAGTATTTT	CASSEIAGGSTDTQYF
TRBJ2-3	.	.	TRBV27	TGTGCCAGCTCCAAGGAAGGGTCCCCACGCGATACGCAGTATTTT	CASSKEGSPRDTQYF
TRBJ2-3	.	.	TRBV2	TGTGCCAGCAGTGAAGCGGCCGGGGCTAGCACAGATACGCAGTATTTT	CASSEAAGASTDTQYF
TRBJ2-7	.	.	TRBV5-1	TGCGCCAGCAGCTTGGGGCTAGAACGGCGCTACGAGCAGTACTTC	CASSLGLERRYEQYF
TRBJ2-2	TRBD2	.	TRBV5-1	TGCGCCAGCAGCCTGGGACTAGCGGGCACCGGGGAGCTGTTTTTT	CASSLGLAGTGELFF
TRBJ2-7	.	.	TRBV2	TGTGCCAGCAGTGGACAAGGCACCTACGAGCAGTACTTC	CASSGQGTYEQYF
TRBJ2-5	.	.	TRBV18	TGTGCCAGCTCACCAATCACCTCGCGGGAGACCCAGTACTTC	CASSPITSRETQYF
TRBJ2-1	.	.	TRBV24-1	TGTGCCACCAGTGATTCCCAGGGTTTGCGCAATGAGCAGTTCTTC	CATSDSQGLRNEQFF
TRBJ2-7	TRBD2	.	TRBV2	TGTGCCAGCAGTGAAGGCATGCTAGCGGGATACGAGCAGTACTTC	CASSEGMLAGYEQYF
TRBJ1-2	.	.	TRBV7-2	TGTGCCAGCAGCTTAGCGGGCGGCTCTAACTATGGCTACACCTTC	CASSLAGGSNYGYTF
TRBJ1-1	.	.	TRBV19	TGTGCCAGTACGACAGTCGGCCAGCTAAACACTGAAGCTTTCTTT	CASTTVGQLNTEAFF
TRBJ2-3	TRBD2	few	TRBV9	TGTGCCAGCAGCGCCCGGGGGGGGACTAGATATGTTCCAGATACGCAGTATTTT	CASSARGGTRYVPDTQYF
TRBJ2-7	TRBD2	.	TRBV18	TGTGCCAGTCTAGCGGGAGAGGATCACGAGCAGTACTTC	CASLAGEDHEQYF
TRBJ2-2	.	.	TRBV11-2	TGTGCCAGCAGCAGGACTCGCACCGGGGAGCTGTTTTTT	CASSRTRTGELFF
TRBJ2-7	.	.	TRBV6-6	TGTGCCAGCGGGAGTCGGTGGGACGAGCAGTACTTC	CASGSRWDEQYF
TRBJ2-5	TRBD2	.	TRBV30	TGTGCCTGGAGTGTAGCCAGGACTAGCGTCCAAGAGACCCAGTACTTC	CAWSVARTSVQETQYF
TRBJ1-5	TRBD1	.	TRBV29-1	TGCAGTTTCGGACAGGGGGGCGATCAGCCCCAGCATTTT	CSFGQGGDQPQHF
TRBJ1-2	.	.	TRBV5-1	TGCGCCAGCAGCCCTCTAAACGACATAAACGGCTACACCTTC	CASSPLNDINGYTF
TRBJ1-2	TRBD1	.	TRBV5-1	TGCGCCAGCAGCCCCGGACAGGGCGCTTATGGCTACACCTTC	CASSPGQGAYGYTF
TRBJ1-2	.	.	TRBV6-6	TGTGCCAGCAGTTACTCTACCACTAACTATGGCTACACCTTC	CASSYSTTNYGYTF
TRBJ2-3	.	.	TRBV6-2/TRBV6-3	TGTGCCAGCAGTTACTCGAAACAGGGGAGGACAGATACGCAGTATTTT	CASSYSKQGRTDTQYF
TRBJ2-7	.	.	TRBV7-7	TGTGCTAGCAGCTTAGATCACACCTACGAGCAGTACTTC	CASSLDHTYEQYF
TRBJ1-1	.	.	TRBV6-6	TGTGCCAGCAGAGAGTGGGGAGGGACTGAAGCTTTCTTT	CASREWGGTEAFF
TRBJ2-1	TRBD2	.	TRBV4-1	TGCGCCAGCAGCCAGCTAGCGGAAGACTACAATGAGCAGTTCTTC	CASSQLAEDYNEQFF
TRBJ2-5	TRBD2	.	TRBV7-9	TGTGCCAGCCAGACTAGCAGTGAAGAGACCCAGTACTTC	CASQTSSEETQYF
TRBJ2-1	TRBD2	.	TRBV2	TGTGCCAGCAGGACTAGCGGGGACAATGAGCAGTTCTTC	CASRTSGDNEQFF
TRBJ1-6	.	.	TRBV3-1/TRBV3-2	TGTGCCAGCAGCCAAGCGGGACGGTCACCCCTCCACTTT	CASSQAGRSPLHF
TRBJ1-1	.	.	TRBV28	TGTGCCAGCAGTTTAGGCAGGGTCCAAGCTTTCTTT	CASSLGRVQAFF
TRBJ1-6	.	.	TRBV30	TGTGCCTGGAGTGGCGGTACCGCACGCGACCAACATAATTCACCCCTCCACTTT	CAWSGGTARDQHNSPLHF
TRBJ2-5	TRBD1	.	TRBV7-9	TGTGCCAGCAGCTCCCTTAGGGGACAGAGGGAAGAGACCCAGTACTTC	CASSSLRGQREETQYF
TRBJ2-7	.	.	TRBV28	TGTGCCACGGCGGCGGGTAGCTACGAGCAGTACTTC	CATAAGSYEQYF
TRBJ1-5	.	.	TRBV6-2/TRBV6-3	TGTGCCAGCAGTTACCCCGCAAGCAATCAGCCCCAGCATTTT	CASSYPASNQPQHF
TRBJ2-2	.	.	TRBV28	TGTGCCAGCAGTTTAAGAAAGGATTCTGGCGGTACTACCGGGGAGCTGTTTTTT	CASSLRKDSGGTTGELFF
TRBJ2-1	.	.	TRBV6-2/TRBV6-3	TGTGCCAGCAGTTACGCGGATTTGAATGAGCAGTTCTTC	CASSYADLNEQFF
TRBJ1-1	.	.	TRBV30	TGTGCCTGGAGCCCCGGATGGGCTAACACTGAAGCTTTCTTT	CAWSPGWANTEAFF
TRBJ1-3	.	once	TRBV7-9	TGTGCCAGCCGCTTGGGGGAGGGAAACACCATATATTTT	CASRLGEGNTIYF
TRBJ2-7	.	.	TRBV6-2/TRBV6-3	TGTGCCAGCAGCCTCTTCTACGTCTCCTACGAGCAGTACTTC	CASSLFYVSYEQYF